The 31 T cell receptor beta chains presented below share a single source sample, sequenced in a study of shared clonotypes between healthy human individuals. Sequencing used immunoSEQ multiplex PCR; TCRdb keeps in-frame clones, though not all of them. The sample yields around 2,000,000 clones, roughly 91% seen once. The naive CD8 subset, CD45RO-negative cells positively selected for CCR7, excluded terminally differentiated effector memory CD45RA+ cells. Sequenced: naive CD8+ T cells from PBMCs. The receptors were sampled from a man aged 18 to 30 in good health. Some clones in this sample may be carry-over from other donors' samples.

The chain links TRBV2 to TRBJ2-7; no clear D. Germline CDR1 and CDR2: SNHLY and FYNNEI. This CDR3 region has 13 residues. Trimming removed 4 bases at V and 3 bases at J, with 10 bases between. CDR3 residues: CASSATPRYEQYF. The CDR3 nucleotides read TGTGCCAGCAGTGCAACCCCACGCTACGAGCAGTACTTC.

The chain joins TRBV21-1 to TRBJ2-1; the table's D call TRBD1 went unverified against the DNA. TRBV21-1 is labeled a pseudogene. The CDR3 covers 12 residues. The CDR3, as DNA: TGTGCCGCTGCCCGGGACAACAATGAGCAGTTCTTC. Protein sequence: CAAARDNNEQFF.

The V and J genes are TRBV11-2 and TRBJ2-7; no clear D gene. The CDR3 is 14 residues long. CDR1 and CDR2 from the germline V gene are SGHAT and FQNNGV. Trimming cost V 1 base and J 3 bases, with 10 bases left between them. CDR3 residues: CASSLVVRSYEQYF. DNA of the CDR3: TGTGCCAGCAGCTTAGTGGTCAGGAGCTACGAGCAGTACTTC.

This clone has more than one count but fewer than ten. This chain links TRBV2 with TRBJ1-1, with 11 nucleotides matching TRBD1. There are 16 residues in the CDR3. The ends lost 1 base at V and 1 base at J; junction bases unmatched: 2. Germline assignment: CDR1 SNHLY and CDR2 FYNNEI. CDR3 sequence reads: CASSEGTGGWNTEAFF. The CDR3 DNA is TGTGCCAGCAGTGAAGGGACAGGGGGCTGGAACACTGAAGCTTTCTTT.

V and J are TRBV27 and TRBJ2-7, with TRBD2 matching over 12 bases. Per germline, CDR1 MNHEY and CDR2 SMNVEV (reference sequence). This CDR3 contains 15 residues. V shed 4 bases, J shed 6 bases, and the junction held 7 bases outside the gene matches. CDR3 in DNA: TGTGCCAGCAGTTCTCACCCTAGCGGGAGGGCCGAGCAGTACTTC. Protein sequence: CASSSHPSGRAEQYF.

Remarks on this clone: Other DNA variants within this sample encode the same CDR3. The rearrangement joins TRBV5-4 to TRBJ1-1; D not certain. Germline V gene data show CDR1 as SGHNT and CDR2 as YYREEE (reference sequence). V was clipped by 2 bases and J by 2 bases, with 4 bases between them. The CDR3 runs 12 residues. The CDR3 loop reads CASSFLNTEAFF. CDR3 coding DNA: TGTGCCAGCAGCTTTTTAAACACTGAAGCTTTCTTT.

This chain uses TRBV27 with TRBJ1-5; possibly TRBD1 for D (6 bases). There are 14 residues in the CDR3. Germline values: CDR1 MNHEY, CDR2 SMNVEV (reference sequence). V was shortened by 5 bases and J by 6 bases, with 14 bases between the two germline ends. CDR3 amino acids: CASSPRDNSQPQHF. Written as DNA, the CDR3 is TGTGCCAGCAGTCCCCGGGACAACTCTCAGCCCCAGCATTTT.

Points on this clone: Other DNA sequences of this sample code for an identical CDR3. The DNA of the CDR3 is TGTGCCAGCAGTTGGGGGGCAAGCTATGGCTACACCTTC. This gives the protein CASSWGASYGYTF. The V gene is TRBV27, the J gene TRBJ1-2; possible D gene TRBD1, 6 bases. The V gene lost 4 bases and the J gene lost 4 bases, with 10 bases spanning the gap. The CDR3 runs to 13 residues. Germline CDR1 MNHEY, CDR2 SMNVEV (reference sequence).

The chain is built from TRBV5-6 and TRBJ1-2; TRBD1 matches 9 bases. The V gene's germline CDR1 is SGHDT and CDR2 YYEEEE. This CDR3 has 17 residues. Trimming at V came to 4 bases and at J to 4 bases, leaving 14 bases not matched to a gene. CDR3 sequence: CASSQGLTGGAGYGYTF. Written as DNA, the CDR3 is TGTGCCAGCAGCCAGGGACTCACAGGGGGCGCCGGCTATGGCTACACCTTC.

V and J are TRBV15 and TRBJ1-1; D remains ambiguous. The V and J ends lost 0 bases and 8 bases respectively, with 10 bases between them. The CDR3 contains 13 residues. Germline-derived CDR1 and CDR2 are LNHNV and YYDKDF (reference sequence). This chain's CDR3 is CATSRDQGAEAFF. The CDR3 coding sequence is TGTGCCACCAGCAGAGATCAAGGAGCCGAAGCTTTCTTT.

The chain recombines TRBV28 with TRBJ2-7, with D unresolved. The CDR3 runs 14 residues. Trimming removed 3 bases from V and 2 bases from J, with 11 bases in between. Germline V CDR1 and CDR2: MDHEN, SYDVKM. CDR3 amino acids: CASSFIEFTYEQYF. The CDR3 DNA follows: TGTGCCAGCAGTTTCATCGAGTTCACCTACGAGCAGTACTTC.

The chain recombines TRBV7-9 with TRBJ2-1; 9 bases map to TRBD2. This CDR3 is 15 amino acids long. CDR1 SEHNR and CDR2 FQNEAQ come from the germline V gene (reference sequence). V shed 0 bases, J shed 12 bases, and the junction held 9 bases outside the gene matches. Here the CDR3 reads CASSLAVLAGWWQFF. The CDR3, as DNA: TGTGCCAGCAGCTTAGCTGTCCTAGCGGGGTGGTGGCAGTTCTTC.

This clone showed up just a few times. The V call is TRBV9, the J call TRBJ2-1, with 9 bases identical to TRBD2. The V gene's germline CDR1 is SGDLS and CDR2 YYNGEE. The CDR3 runs 16 residues. The V and J ends lost 3 bases and 2 bases, in that order; junction bases with no gene match: 6. CDR3 loop: CASSGIAGATYNEQFF. In DNA, the CDR3 is TGTGCCAGCAGCGGAATAGCGGGAGCCACCTACAATGAGCAGTTCTTC.

V usage is TRBV9 and J usage is TRBJ2-1, with TRBD2 matching over 7 bases. Germline V lookup: CDR1 SGDLS, CDR2 YYNGEE. This CDR3 spans 16 amino acids. The junction had 13 bases not matched to a gene; V was cut back by 4 bases and J by 6 bases. The CDR3 coding sequence is TGTGCCAGCAGCCTAGTAGGGAGGGGAGGGCTCAATGAGCAGTTCTTC. Its translation: CASSLVGRGGLNEQFF.

This chain uses TRBV27 with TRBJ2-7, with 8 bases fitting TRBD1. Germline V gene lookup returns CDR1 MNHEY and CDR2 SMNVEV (reference sequence). CDR3 size: 15 residues. With 5 bases clipped from V and 1 base from J, the junction kept 7 bases outside the gene matches. CDR3 nucleotide sequence: TGTGCCAGCAGTATACGACAGGGGCGGTCCTACGAGCAGTACTTC. It translates to CASSIRQGRSYEQYF.

This sequence joins TRBV9 and TRBJ2-7; 9 nucleotides align to TRBD1. The CDR3 totals 16 residues. V was pared by 4 bases and J by 0 bases, with 8 bases of the junction left unmatched. CDR1 and CDR2 (germline): SGDLS, YYNGEE. The CDR3 loop reads CASSLYGTGSSYEQYF. As DNA, the CDR3 is TGTGCCAGCAGCCTCTACGGGACAGGGAGCTCCTACGAGCAGTACTTC.

The genes are TRBV4-3 and TRBJ2-7; 13 bases agree with TRBD2. Losses at the gene ends were 0 bases for V and 7 bases for J; bases not matched to a gene: 6. This CDR3 region has 16 residues. The germline CDR1 and CDR2 sequences are LGHNA and YSLEER. The CDR3 nucleotides read TGCGCCAGCAGCCAAGATGAACTAGCGGGAGGGGATGAGCAGTACTTC. It encodes CASSQDELAGGDEQYF.

The chain uses TRBV28 and TRBJ2-7; 7 nucleotides align to TRBD1. J was trimmed by 2 bases and V by 6 bases; bases with no gene match: 16. Germline V CDR1 and CDR2: MDHEN, SYDVKM. The CDR3 has 17 residues. CDR3 nucleotides: TGTGCCAGCAGCACATTCTACTCCGGGACAGAACCCTACGAGCAGTACTTC. Protein sequence: CASSTFYSGTEPYEQYF.

This clone was detected only a few times. The identical CDR3 is also encoded by other nucleotide sequences in the sample. This chain joins TRBV27 and TRBJ1-5; D gene unclear. This CDR3 is 14 amino acids long. Per the germline V gene, CDR1 is MNHEY and CDR2 is SMNVEV (reference sequence). Trimming shortened V by 6 bases and J by 0 bases, and 9 bases separated the two germline ends. The CDR3 sequence is CASSSVYSNQPQHF. The CDR3 bases are TGTGCCAGCAGCTCTGTCTATAGCAATCAGCCCCAGCATTTT.

The chain is built from TRBV11-2 and TRBJ1-5; no definite D call. Germline V gives CDR1 SGHAT, CDR2 FQNNGV. Trimming took 4 bases from V and 7 from J, leaving 11 bases between them. CDR3 length equals 13 residues. Here the CDR3 DNA reads TGTGCCAGCAGCTCCACACTTGGGCAGCCCCAGCATTTT. Protein product: CASSSTLGQPQHF.

The chain has TRBV27 and TRBJ1-1; 7 nucleotides match TRBD1. There are 16 residues in the CDR3. Per the germline V gene, CDR1 is MNHEY and CDR2 is SMNVEV (reference sequence). V shed 5 bases, J shed 0 bases, and the junction held 9 bases outside the gene matches. The CDR3, as DNA: TGTGCCAGCAGTGCCCGACAGGGCCTTATGAACACTGAAGCTTTCTTT. It specifies CASSARQGLMNTEAFF.

This chain joins TRBV29-1 and TRBJ2-5, with a possible D match to TRBD1 (6 bases). Deletions cut 6 bases from V and 5 bases from J, with 16 bases between. CDR3 length: 13 amino acids. The V gene's germline CDR1 is SQVTM and CDR2 ANQGSEA. CDR3 amino acids: CSVPADRRETQYF. DNA for the CDR3: TGCAGCGTACCCGCCGACAGGCGGGAGACCCAGTACTTC.

The chain uses TRBV5-1 and TRBJ2-1, with D perhaps matching TRBD2 (9 bases). V was pared by 4 bases and J by 4 bases, with 24 bases between. This CDR3 contains 18 residues. Per the germline V gene, CDR1 is SGHRS and CDR2 is YFSETQ. The CDR3 is CASSPTGGVLAGYNEQFF. As DNA, the CDR3 is TGCGCCAGCAGCCCTACAGGGGGTGTACTAGCGGGTTACAATGAGCAGTTCTTC.

V and J are TRBV9 and TRBJ2-5, with unresolved D. Trimming took off 0 bases at V and 3 bases at J, with 12 bases between the two ends. CDR3 length: 15 amino acids. The V gene's germline CDR1 is SGDLS and CDR2 YYNGEE. The CDR3, as DNA: TGTGCCAGCAGCGTAGAAGGCAGACCTAAAGAGACCCAGTACTTC. Translated: CASSVEGRPKETQYF.

This clone was observed once. The V call is TRBV29-1, the J call TRBJ2-1; D ambiguous. Germline V lookup: CDR1 SQVTM, CDR2 ANQGSEA. Trimming cost V 5 bases and J 6 bases, with 14 bases left between them. The CDR3 extends over 13 amino acids. The CDR3 nucleotides read TGCAGCGTTTACGTCGGAGTCTCCAATGAGCAGTTCTTC. Translating it yields CSVYVGVSNEQFF.

With regard to this clone: This CDR3 is also generated by other DNA sequences in the sample. Written as DNA, the CDR3 is TGTGCCAGCAGCCCCGGGACGACCTACGAGCAGTACTTC. This codes for CASSPGTTYEQYF. This chain connects TRBV5-4 to TRBJ2-7; perhaps D is TRBD1 or TRBD2 (5 bases each). Germline V gives CDR1 SGHNT, CDR2 YYREEE (reference sequence). V was cut by 4 bases and J by 2 bases, with 10 bases left in between. This CDR3 comprises 13 residues.

The chain has TRBV28 and TRBJ1-4; D is perhaps TRBD1 (6 bases). This CDR3 contains 17 residues. Trimming shortened V by 4 bases and J by 3 bases, and 18 bases separated the two germline ends. Germline-derived CDR1 and CDR2 are MDHEN and SYDVKM. In DNA form, the CDR3 reads TGTGCCAGCAGTTCGTCCTATTGGGGGCGGTCTAATGAAAAACTGTTTTTT. This gives the protein CASSSSYWGRSNEKLFF.

This clone was observed a handful of times. This chain links TRBV7-9 with TRBJ1-2; 7 bases match TRBD1. Trimming removed 0 bases from V and 2 bases from J; junction bases left unmatched: 3. This CDR3 is built from 15 residues. Germline CDR1 is SEHNR and CDR2 is FQNEAQ (reference sequence). The CDR3 region has the DNA TGTGCCAGCAGCTTAGCGGGACAGCTAAACTATGGCTACACCTTC. This sequence encodes CASSLAGQLNYGYTF.

The rearrangement joins TRBV15 to TRBJ1-2, with 10 bases lining up with TRBD1. V was clipped by 5 bases and J by 7 bases; unmatched bases: 10. The V gene's germline CDR1 is LNHNV and CDR2 YYDKDF (reference sequence). The CDR3 has 15 residues. For the CDR3, the DNA is TGTGCCACCAGCTACAAGACAGGGGGCGCGTCTGGCTACACCTTC. Its protein product is CATSYKTGGASGYTF.

The chain employs TRBV4-2 and TRBJ1-1; possibly TRBD1 for D (6 bases). The germline V and J ends were trimmed by 5 bases and 10 bases, with 29 bases remaining between them. The germline gives CDR1 LGHNA, CDR2 YNFKEQ. The CDR3 sequence is 17 residues long. The CDR3 is CASSYDTLGGASGSAFF. The CDR3 coding sequence is TGTGCCAGCAGCTACGATACCCTCGGGGGGGCTTCAGGTTCAGCTTTCTTT.

The chain links TRBV5-1 to TRBJ2-5; D not resolved. The DNA end is more similar to TRBJ2-7, so the J call may be wrong. Looked up from germline, CDR1 is SGHRS and CDR2 is YFSETQ. The CDR3 totals 14 residues. As DNA, the CDR3 is TGCGCCAGCAGCTTGGGGGGAAGCTCCTACGAGCAGTACTTC. Translated: CASSLGGSSYEQYF.